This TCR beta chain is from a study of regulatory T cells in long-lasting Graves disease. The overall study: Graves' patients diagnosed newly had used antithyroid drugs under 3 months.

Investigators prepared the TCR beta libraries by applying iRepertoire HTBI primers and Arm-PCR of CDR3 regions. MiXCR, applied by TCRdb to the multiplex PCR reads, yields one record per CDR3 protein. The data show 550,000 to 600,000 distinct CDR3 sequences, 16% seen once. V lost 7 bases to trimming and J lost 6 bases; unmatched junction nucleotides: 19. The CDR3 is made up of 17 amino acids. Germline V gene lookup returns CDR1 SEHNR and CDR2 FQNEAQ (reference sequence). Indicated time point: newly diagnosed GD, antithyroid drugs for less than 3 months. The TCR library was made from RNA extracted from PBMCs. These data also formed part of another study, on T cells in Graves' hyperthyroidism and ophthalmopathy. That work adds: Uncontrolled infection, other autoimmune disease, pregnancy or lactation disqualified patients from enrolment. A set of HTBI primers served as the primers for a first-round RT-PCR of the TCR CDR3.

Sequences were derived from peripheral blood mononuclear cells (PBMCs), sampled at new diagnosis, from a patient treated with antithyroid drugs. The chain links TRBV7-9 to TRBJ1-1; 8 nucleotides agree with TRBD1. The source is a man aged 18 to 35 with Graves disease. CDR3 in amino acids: CASTLQRTGTLFSEAFF. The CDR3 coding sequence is TGTGCCAGCACCCTCCAAAGGACAGGGACTTTATTCTCTGAAGCTTTCTTT.